Detailed here is one T cell receptor beta chain. Its antigen is as yet unknown. At one end the junction does not follow the germline gene, possibly because of a read error. The study sampled nominally healthy donors, though unrecorded immune exposures were likely. Vbeta (60) and Jbeta (13) primers were used in the PCR. Using immunoSEQ multiplex PCR, the repertoire was profiled, and TCRdb retains in-frame clones only, with some absent. The sample has 100,000 to 150,000 clones; approximately 76% are singletons. This sample is drawn from a study of cytomegalovirus exposure and HLA in healthy donors. Overall study results and limits: Prediction of most subjects' HLA-A and HLA-B alleles by TCR beta sequences was reportedly accurate.

Germline CDR1 SEHNR, CDR2 FQNEAQ (reference sequence). The CDR3 extends over 12 amino acids. The receptor was isolated from a man in his sixties in good health and CMV-seropositive. The chain couples TRBV7-9 to TRBJ2-7, with TRBD2 as a possible D gene (5 bases). Sequencing was performed on PBMCs. This chain's CDR3 is CSSSFGAYEQYF. The CDR3 DNA sequence: TGTTCCAGCAGCTTCGGGGCCTACGAGCAGTACTTC.